This T cell receptor beta chain comes out of a study of blood T cell repertoires in COVID-19. Looking at the study overall: Samples taken during acute and convalescent COVID-19 were collected in the United States, Italy and Spain. T cells, B-cell-depleted T cells, or PBMCs provided the cDNA or gDNA that served as material.

As processed by the authors: Estimation of nucleated cell counts was performed using reference gene primer amplification. The repertoire was sequenced with immunoSEQ multiplex PCR; TCRdb's copy has only in-frame clones and lacks some. D and trimming were read from the DNA, whereas the V and J calls and clone size are those reported in that table. The sample holds under 250,000 clones, about nine tenths seen once. Trimming removed 4 bases from V and 9 bases from J, with 16 bases in between. Germline V gene sequence: CDR1 LGHNT, CDR2 FRNRAP. This CDR3 comprises 14 residues. The clonotype was recovered from a middle-aged woman with acute or convalescent COVID-19. Sequencing was carried out using peripheral blood. The chain recombines TRBV12-5 with TRBJ1-5; no definite D call. CDR3 region: CASGSSGMEGPQHF. CDR3 DNA: TGTGCTAGTGGTTCCTCGGGCATGGAGGGGCCCCAGCATTTT.